The 16 T cell receptor beta chains below come from one sample, sequenced in a study of T-cell memory formation after mild COVID-19 (dated by TCRdb to about 2021). The receptor library was made with 5' RACE. Instrument used: Illumina NovaSeq 6000. Clones were called with MiXCR by TCRdb after fastp trimmed the public reads at Q25, and only in-frame beta chains were retained. CDR3 protein duplicates are merged, each entry listing the most common genes and DNA. For this sample there are about 350,000 distinct CDR3 sequences; 12% to 15% appear just once. The top ten constitute 22% of the sample. The sample taken for sequencing was PBMCs or a T cell subset sorted from them (not recorded which). These receptors came from a man between 18 and 29 years old who had mild COVID-19 (a few samples of this study predate the infection). The sample titles of this study are shuffled in the database, so cell type and time point are left out; the donor was told from shared clones.

The V call is TRBV7-9, the J call TRBJ2-7; no clear D. Germline CDR1 is SEHNR and CDR2 is FQNEAQ (reference sequence). This CDR3 spans 15 amino acids. Deletions cut 1 base from V and 4 bases from J, with 14 bases between. The DNA of the CDR3 is TGTGCCAGCAGCTTAGTTCAGGCAGGTGAATACGAGCAGTACTTC. Its protein is CASSLVQAGEYEQYF.

The rearrangement links TRBV6-2 or TRBV6-3 to TRBJ1-1; D unclear. CDR1 and CDR2 from the germline V gene are MNHEY and SVGEGT. This CDR3 comprises 14 residues. The ends were cut back, 4 bases at V and 3 bases at J, with 12 bases in the middle. This CDR3 reads CASSSETVHTEAFF. CDR3 DNA sequence: TGTGCCAGCAGTTCCGAAACAGTCCACACTGAAGCTTTCTTT.

The V call is TRBV5-1, the J call TRBJ2-2; the match to TRBD1 covers 11 bases. Germline V CDR1 and CDR2: SGHRS, YFSETQ. This CDR3 is 15 amino acids long. V lost 4 bases to trimming and J lost 4 bases; unmatched junction nucleotides: 3. CDR3 in DNA: TGCGCCAGCAGCGGCGGGACAGGGGGCACCGGGGAGCTGTTTTTT. It specifies CASSGGTGGTGELFF.

The chain uses TRBV9 and TRBJ2-2; D not resolved. The CDR3 extends over 12 amino acids. CDR1 is SGDLS, CDR2 YYNGEE, per germline. Between the trimmed V and J ends, which lost 7 bases and 8 bases, there was a span of 12 bases. The CDR3, as DNA: TGTGCCAGCCGAAGCAATACGGGGGAGCTGTTTTTT. It encodes CASRSNTGELFF.

The J gene is TRBJ1-1, the V gene TRBV20-1; D is unclear. The germline V gene encodes CDR1 DFQATT and CDR2 SNEGSKA (reference sequence). V lost 5 bases and J lost 3, with 7 bases in between. The CDR3 sequence is 11 residues long. The CDR3 loop reads CSAAFHTEAFF. The CDR3 region has the DNA TGCAGTGCTGCATTTCACACTGAAGCTTTCTTT.

The rearrangement uses TRBV7-8 and TRBJ2-7; 11 bases map to TRBD1. V trimming: 8 bases; J trimming: 2 bases; junction bases outside the gene matches: 8. Germline V gene sequence: CDR1 SGHVS, CDR2 FQNEAQ. The CDR3 sequence is 15 residues long. The CDR3 sequence is CASGPGTGGAYEQYF. The CDR3 bases are TGTGCCAGCGGACCCGGGACAGGGGGGGCCTACGAGCAGTACTTC. Filled out from reference TRBV7-8 and TRBJ2-7, the complete variable domain reads GAGVSQSPRYKVAKRGQDVALRCDPISGHVSLFWYQQALGQGPEFLTYFQNEAQLDKSGLPSDRFFAERPEGSVSTLKIQRTQQEDSAVYLCASGPGTGGAYEQYFGPGTRLTVT.

V gene TRBV28 combines with J gene TRBJ2-6; D not certain. The CDR3 is made up of 16 amino acids. Germline CDR1 reads MDHEN; CDR2 reads SYDVKM. V dropped 8 bases and J dropped 0 bases, with 14 bases sitting between them. This CDR3 is CASFSWIRSGANVLTF. CDR3 DNA sequence: TGTGCCAGCTTCTCTTGGATTCGCTCTGGGGCCAACGTCCTGACTTTC.

This clonotype was seen a few times. The rearrangement joins TRBV4-1 to TRBJ1-5; D perhaps matches TRBD1 (5 bases). The CDR3 extends over 14 amino acids. V lost 4 bases and J lost 6, with 13 bases in between. The germline V gene encodes CDR1 MGHRA and CDR2 YSYEKL. This CDR3 is CASSPGQGFQPQHF. The CDR3 DNA reads TGCGCCAGCAGCCCAGGGCAGGGATTTCAGCCCCAGCATTTT.

This clonotype was seen a few times. The chain links TRBV18 to TRBJ1-1; D gene unclear. From germline, CDR1 is KGHSH and CDR2 LQKENI. CDR3 length: 12 residues. V was shortened by 3 bases and J by 5 bases, with 7 bases between the two germline ends. CDR3 loop: CASSPSKTEAFF. CDR3 nucleotides: TGTGCCAGCTCACCCTCAAAAACTGAAGCTTTCTTT. Using reference TRBV18 and TRBJ1-1 for the parts outside the CDR3, the full variable domain is NAGVMQNPRHLVRRRGQEARLRCSPMKGHSHVYWYRQLPEEGLKFMVYLQKENIIDESGMPKERFSAEFPKEGPSILRIQQVVRGDSAAYFCASSPSKTEAFFGQGTRLTVV.

This clonotype was found a few times. The rearrangement uses TRBV10-2 and TRBJ2-5; no clear D gene. The germline CDR1 and CDR2 sequences are WSHSY and SAAADI. The CDR3 sequence is 13 residues long. V gave up 5 bases and J gave up 5 bases, with 12 bases separating them. The CDR3 reads CASSWRPGETQYF. The DNA for the CDR3 is TGCGCCAGCAGTTGGCGCCCCGGGGAGACCCAGTACTTC.

This clonotype was recorded a few times. The genes are TRBV4-2 and TRBJ2-2; D possibly matches TRBD1 or TRBD2 (6 bases each). The germline V gene encodes CDR1 LGHNA and CDR2 YNFKEQ. Trimming shortened V by 1 base and J by 4 bases, and 16 bases separated the two germline ends. This CDR3 is 17 amino acids long. Here the CDR3 reads CASSQGGAGRGTGELFF. CDR3 nucleotides: TGTGCCAGCAGCCAAGGGGGGGCGGGACGTGGCACCGGGGAGCTGTTTTTT.

In this sample, this clonotype turned up a few times. The chain couples TRBV10-3 to TRBJ2-1; D uncertain. This CDR3 is 12 amino acids long. The V and J ends lost 2 bases and 8 bases respectively, with 7 bases between them. CDR1 and CDR2 (germline): ENHRY, SYGVKD. This CDR3 reads CAISETFDEQFF. For the CDR3, the DNA is TGTGCCATCAGTGAGACGTTTGATGAGCAGTTCTTC.

The rearrangement joins TRBV6-1 to TRBJ1-2; 9 bases agree with TRBD1. This CDR3 contains 14 residues. V lost 3 bases and J lost 3; bases outside the gene matches: 2. Per germline, CDR1 MNHNS and CDR2 SASEGT. CDR3 loop: CASSDRDRDYGYTF. CDR3 bases: TGTGCCAGCAGTGACCGGGACAGGGACTATGGCTACACCTTC.

The chain carries TRBV7-9 and TRBJ1-5, with D possibly being TRBD1 (6 bases). Looked up from germline, CDR1 is SEHNR and CDR2 is FQNEAQ (reference sequence). Trimming pared 5 bases from V and 6 bases from J, leaving 11 bases between. The CDR3 consists of 13 residues. CDR3 sequence reads: CASSPDRFQPQHF. For the CDR3, the DNA is TGTGCCAGCAGCCCGGACAGATTTCAGCCCCAGCATTTT. Complete variable domain (other parts from reference TRBV7-9 and TRBJ1-5): DTGVSQNPRHKITKRGQNVTFRCDPISEHNRLYWYRQTLGQGPEFLTYFQNEAQLEKSRLLSDRFSAERPKGSFSTLEIQRTEQGDSAMYLCASSPDRFQPQHFGDGTRLSIL.

This clonotype was picked up a small number of times. J is TRBJ1-3 and V is TRBV9, with D possibly TRBD1 on 5 matching bases. V shed 5 bases and J shed 2 bases, with 8 bases lying between them. Germline-derived CDR1 and CDR2 are SGDLS and YYNGEE. The CDR3 extends over 13 amino acids. CDR3 DNA: TGTGCCAGCAGTTGGGGCGCTGGAAACACCATATATTTT. It is translated as CASSWGAGNTIYF.

The chain uses TRBV4-2 and TRBJ1-6; weak D call: TRBD1 (6 bases). The CDR3 length is 16 residues. V was pared by 5 bases and J by 7 bases, with 18 bases between. CDR1 LGHNA and CDR2 YNFKEQ come from the germline V gene. The CDR3 DNA follows: TGTGCCAGCAGCACCACTTCGACAGGAGACAATTCACCCCTCCACTTT. Its translation is CASSTTSTGDNSPLHF.